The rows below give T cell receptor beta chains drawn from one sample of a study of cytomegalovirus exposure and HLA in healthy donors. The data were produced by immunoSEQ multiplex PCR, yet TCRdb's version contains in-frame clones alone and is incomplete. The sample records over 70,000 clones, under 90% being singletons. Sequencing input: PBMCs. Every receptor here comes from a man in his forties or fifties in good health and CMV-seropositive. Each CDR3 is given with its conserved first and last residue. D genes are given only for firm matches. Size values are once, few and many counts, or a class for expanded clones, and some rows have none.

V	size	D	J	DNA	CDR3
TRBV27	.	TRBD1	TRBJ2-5	TGTGCCAGCAGGGGACAGGGAACCGCCGAGACCCAGTACTTC	CASRGQGTAETQYF
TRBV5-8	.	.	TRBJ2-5	TGTGCCAGCAGCCTCACGTCCCCAGGAGTAGGGGCCCAAGAGACCCAGTACTTC	CASSLTSPGVGAQETQYF
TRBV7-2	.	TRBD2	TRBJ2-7	TGTGCCAGCTCTTGGACTAGCGGGTCTCTTAACTACGAGCAGTACTTC	CASSWTSGSLNYEQYF
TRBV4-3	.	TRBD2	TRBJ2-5	TGCGCCAGCAGCCAAGATCATTGGCTAGCGGGAGGAGAGACCCAGTACTTC	CASSQDHWLAGGETQYF
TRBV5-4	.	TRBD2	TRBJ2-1	TGTGCCAGCAGCTGGGGAGCGGGAGAGGGCAATGAGCAGTTCTTC	CASSWGAGEGNEQFF
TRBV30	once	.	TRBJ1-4	TGTGCCTGGAAACCCCCCGAGACTAATGAAAAACTGTTTTTT	CAWKPPETNEKLFF
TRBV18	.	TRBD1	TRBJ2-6	TGTGCCAGCTCACCAGTACGTGCAGGGGGAACTTCTGGGGCCAACGTCCTGACTTTC	CASSPVRAGGTSGANVLTF
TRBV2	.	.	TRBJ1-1	TGTGCCAGCAGTCTCCCGGGCCGGGAGGGCACTGAAGCTTTCTTT	CASSLPGREGTEAFF
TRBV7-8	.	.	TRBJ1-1	TGTGCCAGCAGCCGCGACAGGAACACTGAAGCTTTCTTT	CASSRDRNTEAFF
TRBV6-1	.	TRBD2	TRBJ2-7	TGTGCCTCACGGACTAGCGGGGCCGCCTACGAGCAGTACTTC	CASRTSGAAYEQYF